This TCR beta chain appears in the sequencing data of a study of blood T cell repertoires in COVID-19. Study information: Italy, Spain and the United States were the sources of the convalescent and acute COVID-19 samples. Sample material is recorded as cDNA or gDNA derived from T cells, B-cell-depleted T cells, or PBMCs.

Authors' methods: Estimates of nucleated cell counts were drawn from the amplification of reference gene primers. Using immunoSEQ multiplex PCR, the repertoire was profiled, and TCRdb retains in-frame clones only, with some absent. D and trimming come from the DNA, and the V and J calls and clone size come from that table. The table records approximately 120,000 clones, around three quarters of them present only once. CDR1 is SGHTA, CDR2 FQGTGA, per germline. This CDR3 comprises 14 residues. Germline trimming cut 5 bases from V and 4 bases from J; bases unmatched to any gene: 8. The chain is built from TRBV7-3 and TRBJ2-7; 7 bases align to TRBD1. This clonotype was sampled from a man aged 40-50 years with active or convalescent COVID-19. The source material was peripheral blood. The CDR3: CASSPSGRGYEQYF. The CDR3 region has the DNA TGTGCCAGCAGCCCCTCTGGCAGGGGGTACGAGCAGTACTTC. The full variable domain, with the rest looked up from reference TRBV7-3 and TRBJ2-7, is GAGVSQTPSNKVTEKGKYVELRCDPISGHTALYWYRQSLGQGPEFLIYFQGTGAADDSGLPNDRFFAVRPEGSVSTLKIQRTERGDSAVYLCASSPSGRGYEQYFGPGTRLTVT.